Below are 21 T cell receptor beta chains sequenced from a single sample in a study of cytomegalovirus exposure and HLA in healthy donors. 60 Vbeta and 13 Jbeta primers were used in PCR. The table came from immunoSEQ multiplex PCR; TCRdb's copy has only in-frame clones and leaves some out. The data contain around 210,000 clones, approximately 85% of them seen just once; the ten biggest clones take up 0.2% to 0.3%. The sequenced material came from PBMCs. These receptors originate from a girl aged 2-15 years in good health and CMV-seronegative.

V gene TRBV6-5 combines with J gene TRBJ2-1; D unclear. Germline V gene data show CDR1 as MNHEY and CDR2 as SVGAGI. The germline V and J ends were trimmed by 5 bases and 5 bases, with 4 bases remaining between them. The CDR3 length is 11 residues. Here the CDR3 reads CASSQNNEQFF. The CDR3 DNA reads as TGTGCCAGCAGTCAAAACAATGAGCAGTTCTTC.

This chain uses TRBV7-6 with TRBJ2-2, with D tentatively TRBD2 (5 bases). Trimming removed 2 bases at V and 5 bases at J, with 18 bases between. CDR1 SGHVS and CDR2 FNYEAQ come from the germline V gene. This CDR3 is built from 17 residues. CDR3 in DNA: TGTGCCAGCAGCTTATATATCCAGCGACCGGGGACCGGGGAGCTGTTTTTT. Its protein product is CASSLYIQRPGTGELFF. The variable domain in full, completed from reference TRBV7-6 and TRBJ2-2, reads GAGVSQSPRYKVTKRGQDVALRCDPISGHVSLYWYRQALGQGPEFLTYFNYEAQQDKSGLPNDRFSAERPEGSISTLTIQRTEQRDSAMYRCASSLYIQRPGTGELFFGEGSRLTVL.

The chain is built from TRBV6-1 and TRBJ2-5; D is unclear. The end of the DNA aligns better with TRBJ2-7, so the J call may be wrong. Germline V gives CDR1 MNHNS, CDR2 SASEGT. The CDR3 extends over 13 amino acids. The CDR3 DNA reads as TGTGCCAGCAGTGAAAAGAGGTCCTACGAGCAGTACTTC. It codes for CASSEKRSYEQYF.

The chain uses TRBV6-1 and TRBJ1-5, with 9 bases aligning to TRBD1. The germline V gene has CDR1 MNHNS and CDR2 SASEGT. There are 15 residues in the CDR3. The trim removed 4 bases at V and 3 bases at J, leaving 4 bases unmatched. The CDR3 DNA reads as TGTGCCAGCAGTGGCACAGGGGGCCTCAATCAGCCCCAGCATTTT. Translated, it gives CASSGTGGLNQPQHF.

This chain uses TRBV6-1 with TRBJ1-2, with D unclear. The V gene lost 2 bases and the J gene lost 2 bases, with 12 bases spanning the gap. The germline gives CDR1 MNHNS, CDR2 SASEGT. CDR3 length: 15 amino acids. CDR3 sequence (DNA): TGTGCCAGCAGTGAATATCCAGGTTCAAACTATGGCTACACCTTC. Translated, it gives CASSEYPGSNYGYTF.

Concerning this clone: The same CDR3 is also encoded by other DNA sequences in this sample. The chain has TRBV5-1 and TRBJ1-4, with a weak D call TRBD1 (5 bases). V lost 0 bases and J lost 5, with 11 bases in between. Per germline, CDR1 SGHRS and CDR2 YFSETQ. This CDR3 has 15 amino acids. This CDR3 reads CASSLAGGGNEKLFF. The CDR3 DNA sequence: TGCGCCAGCAGCTTGGCCGGGGGAGGAAATGAAAAACTGTTTTTT.

V gene TRBV28 combines with J gene TRBJ1-6; 8 nucleotides line up with TRBD1. Germline lookup yields CDR1 MDHEN and CDR2 SYDVKM. The ends lost 4 bases at V and 9 bases at J; junction bases unmatched: 17. The CDR3 totals 18 residues. CDR3 in amino acids: CASSSVDRGPLRISPLHF. CDR3 DNA: TGTGCCAGCAGTTCTGTAGACAGGGGTCCACTCCGGATTTCACCCCTCCACTTT.

The table lists this clone with a count of one. V gene TRBV30 combines with J gene TRBJ2-7, with 8 bases that match TRBD2. Germline V gene lookup returns CDR1 GTSNPN and CDR2 SVGIG (reference sequence). Trimming at V came to 2 bases and at J to 2 bases, leaving 11 bases not matched to a gene. CDR3 length: 16 residues. CDR3 sequence: CAWSPLLGLAPYEQYF. The CDR3 nucleotides read TGTGCCTGGAGTCCCCTCCTCGGACTAGCTCCCTACGAGCAGTACTTC.

In this sample, this clone turned up a few times. This chain uses TRBV27 with TRBJ1-5; the D gene is possibly TRBD1 (6 bases). Germline V gene lookup returns CDR1 MNHEY and CDR2 SMNVEV (reference sequence). The CDR3 contains 12 residues. The V end was cut by 5 bases, the J end by 14 bases, with 16 bases between. The CDR3 nucleotides read TGTGCCAGCAGTCCACCTACAGGGTTCGAGCATTTT. As protein: CASSPPTGFEHF.

V and J are TRBV30 and TRBJ1-6; D might be TRBD1 (6 bases). Trimming removed 2 bases at V and 5 bases at J, with 10 bases between. This CDR3 has 14 residues. CDR1 and CDR2 (germline): GTSNPN, SVGIG (reference sequence). CDR3 in amino acids: CAWSRTVNNSPLHF. The CDR3 nucleotides are TGTGCCTGGAGTAGGACAGTCAATAATTCACCCCTCCACTTT.

The genes are TRBV25-1 and TRBJ2-3; 12 bases map to TRBD2. J lost 5 bases, V lost 8 bases, and 5 bases had no gene match. Germline V gene sequence: CDR1 MGHDK, CDR2 SYGVNS. The CDR3 runs 14 residues. The CDR3 region has the DNA TGTGCCAGCCAGCTAGCGGGAGGGGTAGATACGCAGTATTTT. Translated, it gives CASQLAGGVDTQYF.

The V gene is TRBV7-8, the J gene TRBJ1-1; D is unresolved. The CDR3 has 14 residues. Trimming shortened V by 1 base and J by 7 bases, and 13 bases separated the two germline ends. Germline V CDR1 and CDR2: SGHVS, FQNEAQ. This CDR3 reads CASSLGSPGIEAFF. The CDR3, as DNA: TGTGCCAGCAGCTTAGGGTCTCCGGGTATTGAAGCTTTCTTT.

The gene calls are TRBV4-2 and TRBJ2-7, with 7 bases fitting TRBD1. V lost 0 bases, J lost 2 bases, and 7 bases stayed unmatched. This CDR3 has 16 amino acids. The V gene's germline CDR1 is LGHNA and CDR2 YNFKEQ. CDR3 loop: CASSQDPDRATYEQYF. CDR3 coding DNA: TGTGCCAGCAGCCAAGATCCCGACAGGGCTACCTACGAGCAGTACTTC.

This chain links TRBV5-6 with TRBJ1-2; no definite D call. The V end was cut by 2 bases, the J end by 3 bases, with 8 bases between. CDR3 length: 13 amino acids. Germline CDR1 and CDR2: SGHDT and YYEEEE. For the CDR3, the DNA is TGTGCCAGCAGCTTCCCCCGGTACTATGGCTACACCTTC. Its protein product is CASSFPRYYGYTF.

V gene TRBV6-1 combines with J gene TRBJ1-5; 7 bases line up with TRBD1. The CDR3 spans 15 residues. The junction had 11 bases not matched to a gene; V was cut back by 8 bases and J by 4 bases. In germline, CDR1 is MNHNS, CDR2 SASEGT. Written as DNA, the CDR3 is TGTGCCAGCGCCAAGGGGGACAGTCTTAATCAGCCCCAGCATTTT. This encodes CASAKGDSLNQPQHF.

This clone appeared a few times. The rearrangement joins TRBV5-1 to TRBJ2-5; no firm D call. Looked up from germline, CDR1 is SGHRS and CDR2 is YFSETQ. V lost 0 bases, J lost 0 bases, and 12 bases lay in between. This CDR3 is built from 16 residues. The CDR3 DNA sequence: TGCGCCAGCAGCTTGGGATCTTCTAGGTACCAAGAGACCCAGTACTTC. It encodes CASSLGSSRYQETQYF.

The gene calls are TRBV6-1 and TRBJ1-6; TRBD1 might be the D (5 bases). The length of the CDR3 is 14 residues. Trimming removed 1 base from V and 14 bases from J, with 15 bases in between. Germline V CDR1 and CDR2: MNHNS, SASEGT. In DNA, the CDR3 is TGTGCCAGCAGTGAAGGGGACTCCAGGAGGACCCTCCACTTT. It yields the protein CASSEGDSRRTLHF.

The chain couples TRBV23-1 to TRBJ2-6; 7 bases align to TRBD1. TRBV23-1 counts as an open reading frame of uncertain function. This CDR3 has 16 amino acids. V lost 6 bases, J lost 4 bases, and 9 bases stayed unmatched. This CDR3 is CASSRDRVLGANVLTF. As DNA, the CDR3 is TGCGCCAGCAGCCGAGACAGGGTTTTAGGGGCCAACGTCCTGACTTTC.

The rearrangement uses TRBV20-1 and TRBJ1-4; D is unresolved. The germline V gene encodes CDR1 DFQATT and CDR2 SNEGSKA (reference sequence). CDR3 length: 10 residues. Trimming stripped 6 bases from V and 4 bases from J, with 3 bases between. The CDR3 sequence: CSALNEKLFF. In nucleotides, the CDR3 is TGCAGTGCCCTTAATGAAAAACTGTTTTTT.

The chain links TRBV11-3 to TRBJ2-7; TRBD2 might be the D (6 bases). Germline CDR1 and CDR2: SGHNT and YENEEA. Trimming removed 5 bases at V and 2 bases at J, with 13 bases between. CDR3 length equals 14 residues. The CDR3 sequence is CASSPRGEPYEQYF. The CDR3 nucleotides read TGTGCCAGCAGCCCGCGCGGGGAACCCTACGAGCAGTACTTC.

This chain links TRBV14 with TRBJ2-2, with TRBD1 matching 7 bases. The V and J ends lost 4 bases and 2 bases, in that order; junction bases with no gene match: 4. The CDR3 extends over 15 amino acids. Germline V gives CDR1 SGHDN, CDR2 FVKESK. The CDR3 loop is CASSLDRVNTGELFF. CDR3 DNA sequence: TGTGCCAGCAGCCTAGACAGGGTAAACACCGGGGAGCTGTTTTTT.